The T cell receptor (beta chain) described here comes from a study of cytomegalovirus exposure and HLA in healthy donors. TCRdb keeps only in-frame clones here, not all; method: immunoSEQ multiplex PCR. Here the sample spans 200,000 or so clones, about 86% being singletons. This TCR was sampled from a woman aged 18-29 years in good health and CMV-seronegative. Sample: PBMCs.

The CDR3 DNA sequence: TGTGCCAGCAGCTACATGAGGGAGCCTGAAAAACTGTTTTTT. Translation gives CASSYMREPEKLFF. The V gene is TRBV11-2, the J gene TRBJ1-4; D is undetermined. The CDR3 loop spans 14 amino acids. With 4 bases removed from V and 7 bases from J, the gap between germline ends came to 13 bases. Per the germline V gene, CDR1 is SGHAT and CDR2 is FQNNGV.